A selection of T cell receptor beta chains follows, all from one sample in a study of blood T cell repertoires in COVID-19. The assay was immunoSEQ multiplex PCR, and TCRdb's table has in-frame clones only and misses some. This table has about 190,000 clones, roughly 80% appearing once. The sample comprised peripheral blood. The receptors originated from a woman aged 45-59 years with acute or convalescent COVID-19. Both conserved end residues are part of each CDR3. Each record gives: clone size, J gene, D gene, V gene, CDR3 DNA, CDR3 protein. A D gene is named only where the DNA matches it firmly. A row's size may be missing; if present it is once, few, many or a size class.

abundance: NA; j_gene: TRBJ1-5; d_gene: TRBD1; v_gene: TRBV6-5; CDR3nt: TGTGCCAGCAGCCGACAGGGAGAGCAGCCCCAGCATTTT; CDR3aa: CASSRQGEQPQHF
abundance: NA; j_gene: TRBJ2-1; d_gene: TRBD1; v_gene: TRBV5-1; CDR3nt: TGCGCCAGCAGCTTGGATACAGGGGGCGGTGAGCAGTTCTTC; CDR3aa: CASSLDTGGGEQFF
abundance: few; j_gene: TRBJ2-1; d_gene: TRBD1; v_gene: TRBV3-1/TRBV3-2; CDR3nt: TGTGCCAGCAGCCAACTCGGGACAGGGGGCGAAAATGAGCAGTTCTTC; CDR3aa: CASSQLGTGGENEQFF
abundance: NA; j_gene: TRBJ2-5; d_gene: TRBD2; v_gene: TRBV7-2; CDR3nt: TGTGCCAGCAGCTTAGCGGCGGGAGTGGCAGAGACCCAGTACTTC; CDR3aa: CASSLAAGVAETQYF
abundance: NA; j_gene: TRBJ2-4; d_gene: TRBD2; v_gene: TRBV15; CDR3nt: TGTGCCACCAGCAGAGAGACTAGCGGGTCTCTCGGTAACATTCAGTACTTC; CDR3aa: CATSRETSGSLGNIQYF
abundance: NA; j_gene: TRBJ1-4; d_gene: NA; v_gene: TRBV2; CDR3nt: TGTGCCAGCAGTCCCCGGGATGCAACTAATGAAAAACTGTTTTTT; CDR3aa: CASSPRDATNEKLFF
abundance: NA; j_gene: TRBJ2-7; d_gene: TRBD2; v_gene: TRBV6-4; CDR3nt: TGTGCCAGCAGTCCCGAGGCGGGGGGGCCTTACGAGCAGTACTTC; CDR3aa: CASSPEAGGPYEQYF
abundance: NA; j_gene: TRBJ2-1; d_gene: TRBD1; v_gene: TRBV5-1; CDR3nt: TGCGCCAGCAGCGTACAGGGGTCGGACAATGAGCAGTTCTTC; CDR3aa: CASSVQGSDNEQFF
abundance: NA; j_gene: TRBJ2-5; d_gene: NA; v_gene: TRBV5-8; CDR3nt: TGTGCCAGCAGCATTGGACTAGTAGGGGGGGAGACCCAGTACTTC; CDR3aa: CASSIGLVGGETQYF
abundance: NA; j_gene: TRBJ1-5; d_gene: NA; v_gene: TRBV27; CDR3nt: TGTGCCCGGGCCGGGGGGGCGGACAAACAGCCCCAGCATTTT; CDR3aa: CARAGGADKQPQHF
abundance: NA; j_gene: TRBJ2-2; d_gene: TRBD2; v_gene: TRBV5-1; CDR3nt: TGCGCCAGCAGCTTGAAGGCGGGAGGGCCGGCCGGGGAGCTGTTTTTT; CDR3aa: CASSLKAGGPAGELFF
abundance: NA; j_gene: TRBJ1-5; d_gene: NA; v_gene: TRBV6-6; CDR3nt: TGTGCCAGCATCCGTACGGGGGTGTTTGGGGGGCCCCAGCATTTT; CDR3aa: CASIRTGVFGGPQHF
abundance: once; j_gene: TRBJ1-1; d_gene: TRBD1; v_gene: TRBV6-5; CDR3nt: TGTGCCAGCAAACCCACAGGGGGCGAGGGCACTGAAGCTTTCTTT; CDR3aa: CASKPTGGEGTEAFF
abundance: NA; j_gene: TRBJ1-1; d_gene: TRBD1; v_gene: TRBV5-6; CDR3nt: TGTGCCAGCAGCTTAAATACGGGACAGGGGCAGCTGAACACTGAAGCTTTCTTT; CDR3aa: CASSLNTGQGQLNTEAFF
abundance: NA; j_gene: TRBJ1-2; d_gene: NA; v_gene: TRBV27; CDR3nt: TGTGCCAGCAGTCTTCATCAGGGCCTTAACTATGGCTACACCTTC; CDR3aa: CASSLHQGLNYGYTF
abundance: few; j_gene: TRBJ2-1; d_gene: TRBD2; v_gene: TRBV20-1; CDR3nt: TGCAGTGCTAATGAGCGGGGGGCGTACAATGAGCAGTTCTTC; CDR3aa: CSANERGAYNEQFF
abundance: NA; j_gene: TRBJ2-2; d_gene: TRBD2; v_gene: TRBV27; CDR3nt: TGTGCCAGCAGTTTAGGGCAGCGGGGGGGCCGAACCGGGGAGCTGTTTTTT; CDR3aa: CASSLGQRGGRTGELFF
abundance: NA; j_gene: TRBJ2-1; d_gene: NA; v_gene: TRBV6-5; CDR3nt: TGTGCTTGCCTGGGTAGCAGGAGGGATGAGCAGTTCTTC; CDR3aa: CACLGSRRDEQFF
abundance: NA; j_gene: TRBJ2-3; d_gene: TRBD2; v_gene: TRBV9; CDR3nt: TGTGCCAGCAGCGTTACCGGGACTAGCGGGATTGATACGCAGTATTTT; CDR3aa: CASSVTGTSGIDTQYF
abundance: NA; j_gene: TRBJ1-2; d_gene: NA; v_gene: TRBV29-1; CDR3nt: TGCAGCGTTCGGAGAGGGTATGGCTACACCTTC; CDR3aa: CSVRRGYGYTF
abundance: NA; j_gene: TRBJ2-6; d_gene: NA; v_gene: TRBV9; CDR3nt: TGTGCCAGCAGCGTACCCGGGGCTGGGGCCAACGTCCTGACTTTC; CDR3aa: CASSVPGAGANVLTF
abundance: NA; j_gene: TRBJ2-7; d_gene: TRBD2; v_gene: TRBV6-6; CDR3nt: TGTGCCAGCAGTCCCCGCGGACAGCTGACTAGCGGGGGTTACGAGCAGTACTTC; CDR3aa: CASSPRGQLTSGGYEQYF
abundance: NA; j_gene: TRBJ1-5; d_gene: NA; v_gene: TRBV7-8; CDR3nt: TGTGCCAGCAGCTTAGAGTGGGGGGGTCGTCAGCCCCAGCATTTT; CDR3aa: CASSLEWGGRQPQHF
abundance: NA; j_gene: TRBJ1-6; d_gene: NA; v_gene: TRBV5-1; CDR3nt: TGCGCCAGCAGCTTGGGGAGAGGGAATTCACCCCTCCACTTT; CDR3aa: CASSLGRGNSPLHF
abundance: NA; j_gene: TRBJ2-7; d_gene: TRBD2; v_gene: TRBV19; CDR3nt: TGTGCCAGTAGTACCCGACTAGCGGGGGCCTACGAGCAGTACTTC; CDR3aa: CASSTRLAGAYEQYF
abundance: NA; j_gene: TRBJ1-2; d_gene: TRBD1; v_gene: TRBV5-1; CDR3nt: TGCGCCAGCAGCTTGGAGCAGGGGGTTGATGGCTACACCTTC; CDR3aa: CASSLEQGVDGYTF
abundance: NA; j_gene: TRBJ1-5; d_gene: TRBD1; v_gene: TRBV28; CDR3nt: TGTGCCAGCAGTTCCGGGACAGGAACCAGAGGTAATCAGCCCCAGCATTTT; CDR3aa: CASSSGTGTRGNQPQHF
abundance: NA; j_gene: TRBJ1-3; d_gene: NA; v_gene: TRBV28; CDR3nt: TGTGCCAGCTCACGGCGGGCTGGAAACACCATATATTTT; CDR3aa: CASSRRAGNTIYF
abundance: NA; j_gene: TRBJ2-3; d_gene: TRBD2; v_gene: TRBV9; CDR3nt: TGTGCCAGCAGCCAGAGGGACGGGAGGCCTATCAGCACAGATACGCAGTATTTT; CDR3aa: CASSQRDGRPISTDTQYF
abundance: NA; j_gene: TRBJ1-3; d_gene: NA; v_gene: TRBV13; CDR3nt: TGTGCCAGCACCCTAAGGGGGAGAGAAAACACCATATATTTT; CDR3aa: CASTLRGRENTIYF
abundance: once; j_gene: TRBJ2-5; d_gene: NA; v_gene: TRBV5-1; CDR3nt: TGCGCCAGCAGCCTTGGGGCAGGACAAGAGACCCAGTACTTC; CDR3aa: CASSLGAGQETQYF
abundance: NA; j_gene: TRBJ1-5; d_gene: TRBD1; v_gene: TRBV4-1; CDR3nt: TGCGCCAGCAGCCAGGACAGGGGGGGAAGTCAGCCCCAGCATTTT; CDR3aa: CASSQDRGGSQPQHF
abundance: NA; j_gene: TRBJ2-5; d_gene: TRBD1; v_gene: TRBV19; CDR3nt: TGTGCCAGTAGTTCTCGGACAGGCGCGTTGCCTCAGTACTTC; CDR3aa: CASSSRTGALPQYF
abundance: NA; j_gene: TRBJ1-1; d_gene: NA; v_gene: TRBV18; CDR3nt: TGTGCCAGCTCACCACTCTCACAGGGTCAGAACACTGAAGCTTTCTTT; CDR3aa: CASSPLSQGQNTEAFF
abundance: NA; j_gene: TRBJ2-1; d_gene: NA; v_gene: TRBV30; CDR3nt: TGTGCCTGGAGTAGCAGGTACAATGAGCAGTTCTTC; CDR3aa: CAWSSRYNEQFF
abundance: NA; j_gene: TRBJ1-1; d_gene: NA; v_gene: TRBV7-6; CDR3nt: TGTGCCAGCAGCTTAATCGGGAACACTGAAGCTTTCTTT; CDR3aa: CASSLIGNTEAFF
abundance: NA; j_gene: TRBJ2-7; d_gene: TRBD1; v_gene: TRBV19; CDR3nt: TGTGCCAGTAGTATACAAGGACAGGGGTTACCTTCCTACGAGCAGTACTTC; CDR3aa: CASSIQGQGLPSYEQYF
abundance: NA; j_gene: TRBJ1-2; d_gene: NA; v_gene: TRBV10-1; CDR3nt: TGCGCCAGCAGTGAGAGCTCTAACTATGGCTACACCTTC; CDR3aa: CASSESSNYGYTF
abundance: NA; j_gene: TRBJ1-1; d_gene: TRBD1; v_gene: TRBV4-2; CDR3nt: TGTGCCAGCAGCCAACAGGGGGCGCAAAAAGCTTTCTTT; CDR3aa: CASSQQGAQKAFF
abundance: NA; j_gene: TRBJ2-2; d_gene: TRBD2; v_gene: TRBV5-1; CDR3nt: TGCGCCAGCAGCTTGAGCCTAGCGGGGACCGGGGAGCTGTTTTTT; CDR3aa: CASSLSLAGTGELFF
abundance: NA; j_gene: TRBJ2-2; d_gene: TRBD2; v_gene: TRBV11-2; CDR3nt: TGTGCCAGCAGCCTTAGCGGGGACAACACCGGGGAGCTGTTTTTT; CDR3aa: CASSLSGDNTGELFF
abundance: NA; j_gene: TRBJ1-5; d_gene: TRBD1; v_gene: TRBV28; CDR3nt: TGTGCCACCGTAATCCTTGCCGGGGACAGGGCGAATCAGCCCCAGCATTTT; CDR3aa: CATVILAGDRANQPQHF
abundance: once; j_gene: TRBJ1-1; d_gene: TRBD1; v_gene: TRBV19; CDR3nt: TGTGCCAGTAGCCCTAGGGACAGACTGAACACTGAAGCTTTCTTT; CDR3aa: CASSPRDRLNTEAFF
abundance: NA; j_gene: TRBJ1-4; d_gene: TRBD1; v_gene: TRBV15; CDR3nt: TGTGCCACCTCCCGGGACAGGGAAAGGGCTAATGAAAAACTGTTTTTT; CDR3aa: CATSRDRERANEKLFF
abundance: NA; j_gene: TRBJ2-2; d_gene: NA; v_gene: TRBV6-6; CDR3nt: TGTGCCAGCAGTCCACAGTACACCGGGGAGCTGTTTTTT; CDR3aa: CASSPQYTGELFF